The source of this T cell receptor beta chain is a study of early T cells in non-severe SARS-CoV-2 infection. Study background: The study sequenced bulk RNA from unsorted whole blood, with chains unpaired.

Remarks on this clonotype: Its antigen is unknown.

The CDR3 has 17 residues. The germline V and J ends were trimmed by 6 bases and 4 bases, with 21 bases remaining between them. Unique molecular identifier tags were affixed to discrete cDNA molecules. TCRdb re-called the 5' RACE reads through MiXCR, storing one row per CDR3 protein. The sample has approximately 48,000 distinct CDR3 sequences, almost 9.5% seen once. The study, taken as a whole, reports: VDJdb matching, biased toward anti-spike CD8 responses, missed private and CD4 specificities.

V gene TRBV12-3 or TRBV12-4 combines with J gene TRBJ1-4; D uncertain. The source material was whole blood. This clonotype was obtained from an adult who was a healthcare worker with PCR-confirmed SARS-CoV-2 infection or an uninfected control (not recorded which). Written as DNA, the CDR3 is TGTGCCAGCAGCCCAGCGTCAGGACGACCGAATAATGAAAAACTGTTTTTT. Translated, it gives CASSPASGRPNNEKLFF.